This T cell receptor beta chain was captured in a study of cytomegalovirus exposure and HLA in healthy donors (dated by TCRdb to between 2016 and 2019). About the full investigation: An earlier analysis of approximately 550 of the donors reported more than 250 Gb of sequence data and some 100 million unique TCR beta sequences from 190 million or so T cells. A separate validation cohort of roughly 110 different subjects was used in addition to the 666-subject first cohort. Every repertoire in the discovery cohort had been generated on one and the same sequencing platform. Across 398 genotyped donors of the cohort, an average of about 250,000 unique TCR beta nucleotide sequences per donor were sequenced, and roughly a sixth of those sequences were non-productive. Donor age, sex, ethnicity and CMV serostatus were collected together with the repertoire data. High-throughput TCR immunosequencing, statistical association of individual TCRs with disease status, and machine learning were combined to predict cytomegalovirus infection status. Four or five DR-DQ haplotypes were handled as single units for association and clustering because linkage in the cohort was strong. The study aimed to test whether signatures of past pathogen exposure could be identified by cataloging public T cell receptors. To study patterns of TCR occurrence, a later analysis re-analyzed previously published TCR beta repertoires from hundreds of donors and added high-resolution HLA genotyping. Typing coverage differed by locus: A, B, C, DRB1 and DQB1 were typed in roughly 620-640 donors, DQA1 in about 550, DPA1 in some 600, and DPB1 in 400 to 490. Of the roughly 400 genotyped donors, roughly 80% fell in the genetic ancestry cluster associated with self-reported Caucasian donors. Roughly 300 gigabases of sequencing data and around 85 million unique TCR sequences made up an early release that covered around 640 HLA-typed donors. Both class I and class II loci were covered by HLA typing, at four-digit resolution. In an earlier analysis of roughly 540 of the donors, high-throughput TCR beta sequencing was used to judge whether each TCR beta V gene segment behaved as functional or pseudogenic. The T cell repertoires of around 670 subjects were profiled by immunosequencing and related to cytomegalovirus serostatus. Genome-wide SNP genotypes for about 55% of the roughly 670 donors were used in a later genetic analysis, which treated that subset as a discovery cohort. The later analysis used no new phenotypic data to find candidate immune exposures, relying instead on TCR beta sequences and their occurrence across donors.

Receptor amplification or capture employed the immunoSEQ multiplex PCR assay. A mixture of 60 forward primers for TCR Vbeta segments and 13 reverse primers for TCR Jbeta segments was used in the multiplex PCR. Amplification of the CDR3 region of rearranged TCR beta genes was performed with a multiplex PCR assay on genomic DNA. The Illumina HiSeq System was used to sequence the amplified TCR beta libraries as 87-base-pair reads. As for the original processing: A later analysis tallied 75 million to 95 million unique TCR beta chains across the 666 repertoires, and some 10 million of those chains were shared by two or more donors. A nearest-neighbor algorithm error-corrected the raw reads and collapsed the reads into unique sequences, merging closely related sequences to remove PCR and sequencing errors. V, D and J gene segments were assigned by aligning CDR3 sequences to IMGT reference sequences. For a sequence to be retained, a match of at least six nucleotides to both a V gene segment and a J gene segment was required. Rearrangements were classified as productive when the CDR3 lacked stop codons and remained in frame with V and J, and all other rearrangements were classified as non-productive. CDR3 was defined by IMGT convention, running from the second conserved V-encoded cysteine to the conserved J-encoded phenylalanine. The earlier analysis of 587 of the donors excluded sequences that lacked an unambiguous match to a single V gene segment. An earlier analysis of 587 of the donors classified V segments as functional when productive rearrangements were above 56.7% and as segregating when the standard deviation between donors was above 5%. A statistical classification framework was developed to diagnose cytomegalovirus status using the catalog of TCR beta chain sequences. In a later analysis, TCR nucleotide sequences were compared against IMGT/GENE-DB human TR gene sequences so that V and J genes could be assigned. In a later analysis, CDR3 sequences and most-parsimonious VDJ recombination scenarios were assigned using the TCRdist pipeline. In a later analysis, each TCR beta chain was defined by its CDR3 amino acid sequence together with its V-gene family, and reads without a unique V-gene family were excluded. As a way to deal with suspected cross-contamination and a sequencing artifact, a later analysis dropped approximately 570 nucleotide sequences that were highly shared and had low generation probability. In a later analysis, a clonal expansion index for each public chain was calculated from normalized within-repertoire ranks of inferred template counts. Generation probabilities in a later analysis came from a VDJ recombination model fitted to out-of-frame rearrangements, and those results were checked against IGoR. In a later analysis, TCR-TCR, TCR-HLA and TCR-CMV co-occurrence was scored with hypergeometric tests, and a repertoire-size bias correction was applied to TCR pairs. A later analysis estimated false discovery rates by permuting HLA or CMV assignments 20 times. In a later analysis, co-occurring TCRs were grouped with DBSCAN, and TCRdist sequence similarity was added when clustering was performed within HLA-allele-positive subsets. Repertoires with fewer than 30,000 or more than 120,000 public chains were left out of co-occurrence clustering, as were about five repertoires with anomalous nucleotide sharing. Not all clones reach the TCRdb copy of this immuneACCESS table, which keeps in-frame sequences only. Checked studies attribute under half of the gap to unresolved V genes and leave the rest unexplained. From that table come the V and J calls and clone size; the DNA was used to work out D and trimming. Here the sample has 100,000 to 150,000 clones; approximately 80% occur a single time. Together, the top ten hold less than 3.5% of the sample.

From the cysteine up to the phenylalanine, the CDR3 has a length of 15 residues. Only the CDR3 DNA stays, 45 bases, in frame from base 1. Trimming takes 3 bases off V and 4 bases off J; junction bases not matched to a gene: 4. As encoded in the germline V gene, CDR1 is LGHNA while CDR2 is YNFKEQ. The cohort comprised some 700 healthy bone marrow donors. At the time of sampling, all cohort members were nominally healthy, though unrecorded immune exposures were likely present. The donor tested CMV seronegative, placing the donor among the 350 or so seronegative members of the cohort. A peripheral blood sample was provided by each donor, and peripheral blood mononuclear cells were used for TCR beta sequencing. The Qiagen DNeasy Blood Extraction Kit was used to extract genomic DNA from the blood cell samples. On this clone: Its antigen is unknown. Base qualities are not provided; no much larger clone lies one nucleotide away.

The investigation overall reported the following: Some IMGT-functional V segments, including TRBV6-2 and TRBV6-3, could not be told apart with the 87-base-pair reads, so those segments were excluded. Cytomegalovirus status was reported to be diagnosed by the classifier with high specificity and sensitivity in both the original and validation cohorts. While some public TCRs were present in many individuals, most TCR sequences turned up only very rarely across donors. Linkage disequilibrium might explain the correlated functional status among segregating V segments, but an unknown experimental factor could not be ruled out. V-gene and J-gene trimming of TCR beta chains was associated with a missense DCLRE1C variant in a later genetic analysis, and the association was replicated in an independent cohort. Broadly in line with IMGT annotations, most TCR beta V segments showed up in productive rearrangements about 90% or about 30% of the time in an earlier analysis of 587 of the donors. Immune exposure information for the cohort was limited to CMV serostatus. A later analysis reported that several top co-occurrence clusters appeared linked to parvovirus B19, influenza, CMV and Epstein-Barr virus. The study listed 170 or so TCR beta chains as associated with cytomegalovirus. A few of the identified cytomegalovirus-associated TCR beta chains were confirmed in vitro to be specific for cytomegalovirus antigens. HLA typing was unavailable for some donors at each locus, so association tests used only the typed subset. The authors suggested that the approach could potentially be extended to other disease states and immunological phenotypes. In a later analysis, the rate of TCR association differed among HLA loci, with DRB1 alleles having the most associated TCRs and HLA-C alleles having the fewest. A cluster of highly shared sequence variants was judged likely to represent a technical artifact of the sequencing pipeline. Because counts were too low, seventeen rarely observed V segments, including chromosome 9 orphons, were excluded from the earlier analysis of 587 of the donors. Most CMV-associated TCR beta chains appeared to be HLA-restricted in a later analysis, and the HLA associations seemed to be driven largely by CMV exposure. According to a later genetic analysis, donors in an Asian-associated ancestry cluster had fewer N-insertions in productive TCRs than the roughly 700-donor mean. A later analysis associated 15,000 or so TCR beta sequences with specific HLA alleles at a false discovery rate of 0.05. Presence/absence analyses assumed roughly uniform sequencing depth across donors, an assumption that may not hold. In a later analysis, HLA-associated TCR beta chains were found to be more clonally expanded and to have lower generation probabilities than equally common non-associated chains. When HLA alleles, especially DR and DQ, strongly co-occurred, TCR associations were difficult to assign to individual alleles. A further reported finding was that TCR beta sequences accurately predicted the HLA-A and HLA-B alleles for most subjects in the first cohort. In this cohort, only TCR beta chains were sequenced, and detectable features were limited by the absence of alpha or paired-chain data.

Sequenced input: PBMCs. The TCR originated in a man aged 50-60 years in good health and CMV-seronegative. The V gene is TRBV4-2 and the J gene is TRBJ2-5; the junction holds 11 bases that match TRBD2. The sequenced DNA is TGTGCCAGCAGCCATCTAGCGGGGGGCCCAGAGACCCAGTACTTC. This yields the protein CASSHLAGGPETQYF.